Each of the 8 T cell receptor beta chains below was sequenced from the same sample in a study of blood T cell repertoires in COVID-19. Profiled with immunoSEQ multiplex PCR; TCRdb holds only in-frame clones, not every one. The table lists about 88,000 clones, 90% of them singletons. The sequencing sample was made of peripheral blood. The receptors come from a man aged 18-30 years with COVID-19, enrolled during active disease.

This clone was detected only once. The V and J genes are TRBV7-2 and TRBJ2-7; D perhaps matches TRBD2 (6 bases). Germline V gives CDR1 SGHTA, CDR2 FQGNSA. The V end was cut by 2 bases, the J end by 3 bases, with 14 bases between. This CDR3 is built from 15 residues. The CDR3: CASSLWLANNYEQYF. The CDR3 region has the DNA TGTGCCAGCAGCTTATGGCTAGCGAATAACTACGAGCAGTACTTC. Supplemented by reference TRBV7-2 and TRBJ2-7, the full variable domain reads GAGVSQSPSNKVTEKGKDVELRCDPISGHTALYWYRQSLGQGLEFLIYFQGNSAPDKSGLPSDRFSAERTGGSVSTLTIQRTQQEDSAVYLCASSLWLANNYEQYFGPGTRLTVT.

The chain employs TRBV27 and TRBJ1-5, with D perhaps matching TRBD1 (6 bases). CDR3 length: 14 residues. Trimming shortened V by 6 bases and J by 3 bases, and 12 bases separated the two germline ends. Germline assignment: CDR1 MNHEY and CDR2 SMNVEV (reference sequence). CDR3 nucleotides: TGTGCCAGCAGCCCTGGACAGTTCAATCAGCCCCAGCATTTT. Translated, it gives CASSPGQFNQPQHF.

The CDR3 here is CASSSTGYQPQHF. The CDR3 DNA reads TGTGCCAGCAGCTCGACAGGGTATCAGCCCCAGCATTTT. This chain links TRBV7-9 with TRBJ1-5; TRBD1 matches 7 bases. This CDR3 is built from 13 residues. Trimming cost V 4 bases and J 5 bases; bases outside gene matches: 2. CDR1 and CDR2 from the germline V gene are SEHNR and FQNEAQ (reference sequence).

The rearrangement uses TRBV7-6 and TRBJ2-1; 12 positions match TRBD1. V was pared by 4 bases and J by 3 bases, with 4 bases of the junction left unmatched. Germline V gene data show CDR1 as SGHVS and CDR2 as FNYEAQ. The CDR3 covers 16 residues. CDR3 loop: CASSSGTGGNYNEQFF. The CDR3 DNA sequence: TGTGCCAGCAGCTCGGGGACAGGGGGCAACTACAATGAGCAGTTCTTC.

The gene calls are TRBV27 and TRBJ1-5; 7 positions match TRBD1. V lost 4 bases to trimming and J lost 1 base; unmatched junction nucleotides: 10. The germline V gene encodes CDR1 MNHEY and CDR2 SMNVEV (reference sequence). This CDR3 comprises 17 residues. CDR3 bases: TGTGCCAGCAGTTCCCTCCCCTGGGACAGCAGCAATCAGCCCCAGCATTTT. It codes for CASSSLPWDSSNQPQHF.

This clone was found once. The chain combines TRBV15 with TRBJ1-1; 7 nucleotides match TRBD1. J gave up 6 bases and V 5 bases, and 6 bases lay outside the gene matches. CDR3 length equals 13 residues. The germline CDR1 and CDR2 sequences are LNHNV and YYDKDF (reference sequence). The DNA of the CDR3 is TGTGCCACCAGCGACAGGGAAGGCGCTGAAGCTTTCTTT. Amino acid sequence: CATSDREGAEAFF.

J is TRBJ1-2 and V is TRBV4-2, with no clear D. CDR3 size: 15 residues. Germline lookup yields CDR1 LGHNA and CDR2 YNFKEQ. V shed 7 bases and J shed 0 bases, with 15 bases lying between them. CDR3 in DNA: TGTGCCAGCAAAGCAGGCATATTAGCTAACTATGGCTACACCTTC. It translates to CASKAGILANYGYTF.

In nucleotides, the CDR3 is TGTGCCAGCAGCTTAGGCGGGGGGTCTAACCGCTACAATGAGCAGTTCTTC. Translating gives CASSLGGGSNRYNEQFF. The chain combines TRBV11-2 with TRBJ2-1; TRBD2 matches 8 bases. The length of the CDR3 is 17 residues. Unmatched junction bases numbered 8, after V lost 1 base and J lost 3 bases. Per germline, CDR1 SGHAT and CDR2 FQNNGV.